This T cell receptor (beta chain) was captured in a study of T-cell memory formation after mild COVID-19. About the research overall: TCR clusters mostly belonged to single donors.

This clonotype turned up a few times. As yet, its antigen is unknown. 5'RACE primed from the constant segment yielded TCR alpha and TCR beta cDNA libraries bearing sample barcodes and UMIs. TCRdb passed the 5' RACE reads through MiXCR, listing each CDR3 protein once. The data show around 220,000 distinct CDR3 sequences, roughly 15% seen once. Overall study findings and caveats: SARS-CoV-2 specificity of second-wave clones peaking day 37 was unconfirmed. Contracting clones localized mainly to CM and EM when CD4+ and mainly to EMRA when CD8+.

Sequencing used PBMCs or a T cell subset sorted from them (not recorded which). The receptor was derived from a man younger than 35 who had mild COVID-19 (a few samples of this study predate the infection). Cell type and time point are not known.

As DNA, the CDR3 is TGCGCCAGCAGCTTGGATCCAGGGGACTATGGCTACACCTTC. It translates to CASSLDPGDYGYTF. The rearrangement joins TRBV5-1 to TRBJ1-2; a possible D gene is TRBD1 (6 bases). The CDR3 totals 14 residues. Germline V gives CDR1 SGHRS, CDR2 YFSETQ. The V end lost 0 bases, the J end lost 3 bases, and 9 bases lay between the germline ends. Full variable domain (rest looked up from reference TRBV5-1 and TRBJ1-2): KAGVTQTPRYLIKTRGQQVTLSCSPISGHRSVSWYQQTPGQGLQFLFEYFSETQRNKGNFPGRFSGRQFSNSRSEMNVSTLELGDSALYLCASSLDPGDYGYTFGSGTRLTVV.